This T cell receptor (beta chain) was documented in a study of T cells in Graves' hyperthyroidism and ophthalmopathy. Per the germline V gene, CDR1 is KGHDR and CDR2 is SFDVKD. V was pared by 9 bases and J by 2 bases, with 8 bases of the junction left unmatched. CDR3 length: 16 amino acids. This clonotype appeared many times. Amplification targeted TCR beta CDR3 regions from RNA transcripts. HTBI primers were used for first-round RT-PCR of the TCR CDR3. Using its own MiXCR run on the multiplex PCR reads, TCRdb lists one record per CDR3 protein. The sample records around 300,000 distinct CDR3 sequences, about 25% being singletons. Participants, patients aged 18 to 65, had newly diagnosed hyperthyroidism with a duration under 2 months.

Sequenced input: blood. The chain joins TRBV24-1 to TRBJ2-2; 10 bases fit TRBD2. The origin of this receptor is a man aged 40-50 years with Graves' hyperthyroidism that later progressed to Graves' ophthalmopathy. CDR3: CATGEKLAGNTGELFF. The CDR3 bases are TGTGCCACCGGAGAGAAACTAGCGGGAAACACCGGGGAGCTGTTTTTT.